This T cell receptor (beta chain) was sequenced in a study of cytomegalovirus exposure and HLA in healthy donors. Study-level points and caveats: In a later analysis, a missense DCLRE1C variant was linked to TCR beta V- and J-gene trimming.

13 Jbeta primers and 60 Vbeta primers were used for the PCR. Original methodology: Around 10 million shared chains were among around 78 million unique TCR beta chains counted in a later analysis. Libraries were prepared by immunoSEQ multiplex PCR; TCRdb keeps only in-frame clonotypes and omits some of them. V and J calls and clone size are those listed in that table; D and trimming were worked out from the DNA. The table has approximately 200,000 clones, approximately 79% seen once. Comment on this clone: The antigen is unknown.

The germline V gene encodes CDR1 SGHNT and CDR2 YYREEE (reference sequence). V lost 3 bases to trimming and J lost 4 bases; unmatched junction nucleotides: 3. The CDR3 sequence is 13 residues long. What was sequenced was PBMCs. The chain links TRBV5-4 to TRBJ1-2, with 7 nucleotides matching TRBD1. This clonotype was sampled from a girl aged 2-9 years in good health and CMV-seronegative. The CDR3 protein is CASSSTGVYGYTF. The CDR3 coding sequence is TGTGCCAGCAGCTCTACAGGGGTCTATGGCTACACCTTC.